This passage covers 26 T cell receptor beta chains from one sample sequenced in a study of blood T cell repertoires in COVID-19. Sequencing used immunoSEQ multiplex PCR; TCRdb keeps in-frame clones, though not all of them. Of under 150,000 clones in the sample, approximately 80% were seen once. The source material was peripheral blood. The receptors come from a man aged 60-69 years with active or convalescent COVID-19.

CDR3 in amino acids: CASSLGTATSYEQYF. CDR3 DNA sequence: TGTGCCAGCAGCTTGGGGACAGCCACCTCCTACGAGCAGTACTTC. The chain has TRBV5-6 and TRBJ2-7; D possibly corresponds to TRBD1 (6 bases). Trimming took 0 bases from V and 0 from J, leaving 10 bases between them. Germline V gene sequence: CDR1 SGHDT, CDR2 YYEEEE. The CDR3 has 15 amino acids.

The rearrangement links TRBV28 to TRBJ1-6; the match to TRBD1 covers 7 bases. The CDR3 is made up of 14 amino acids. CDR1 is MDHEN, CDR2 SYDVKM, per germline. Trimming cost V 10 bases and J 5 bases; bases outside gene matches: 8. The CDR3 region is CATQDRTHNSPLHF. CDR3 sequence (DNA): TGTGCCACCCAGGACAGGACCCATAATTCACCCCTCCACTTT.

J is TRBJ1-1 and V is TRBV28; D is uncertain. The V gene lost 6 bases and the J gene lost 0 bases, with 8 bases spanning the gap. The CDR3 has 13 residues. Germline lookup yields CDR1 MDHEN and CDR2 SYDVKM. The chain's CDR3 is CASSREMNTEAFF. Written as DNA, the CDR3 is TGTGCCAGCAGCCGAGAGATGAACACTGAAGCTTTCTTT.

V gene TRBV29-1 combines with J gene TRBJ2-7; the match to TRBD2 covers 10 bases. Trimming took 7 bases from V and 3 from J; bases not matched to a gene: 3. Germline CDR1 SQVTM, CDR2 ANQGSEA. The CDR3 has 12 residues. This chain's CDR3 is CSARTSGYEQYF. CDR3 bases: TGCAGCGCACGGACTAGCGGCTACGAGCAGTACTTC.

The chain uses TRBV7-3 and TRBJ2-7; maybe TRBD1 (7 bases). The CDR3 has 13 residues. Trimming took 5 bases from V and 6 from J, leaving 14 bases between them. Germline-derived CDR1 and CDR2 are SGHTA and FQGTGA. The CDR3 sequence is CASSTNRGGEQYF. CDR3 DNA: TGTGCCAGCAGCACAAACAGGGGAGGCGAGCAGTACTTC.

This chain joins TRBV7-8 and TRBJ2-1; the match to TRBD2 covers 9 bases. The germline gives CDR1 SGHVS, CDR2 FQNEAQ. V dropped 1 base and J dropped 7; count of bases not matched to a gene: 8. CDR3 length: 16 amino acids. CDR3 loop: CASSLGASGMANEQFF. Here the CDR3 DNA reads TGTGCCAGCAGCTTAGGTGCTAGCGGGATGGCAAATGAGCAGTTCTTC.

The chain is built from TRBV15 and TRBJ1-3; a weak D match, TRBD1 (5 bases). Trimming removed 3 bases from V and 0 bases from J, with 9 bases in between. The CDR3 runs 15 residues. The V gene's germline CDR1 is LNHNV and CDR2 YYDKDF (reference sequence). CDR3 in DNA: TGTGCCACCAGCAGTAGACAGACCTCTGGAAACACCATATATTTT. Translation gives CATSSRQTSGNTIYF.

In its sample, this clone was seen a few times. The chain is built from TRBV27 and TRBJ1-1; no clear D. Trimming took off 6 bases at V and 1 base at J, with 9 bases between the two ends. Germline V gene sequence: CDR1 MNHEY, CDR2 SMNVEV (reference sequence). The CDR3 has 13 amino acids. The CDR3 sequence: CASSLRENTEAFF. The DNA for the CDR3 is TGTGCCAGCAGCCTCCGGGAGAACACTGAAGCTTTCTTT.

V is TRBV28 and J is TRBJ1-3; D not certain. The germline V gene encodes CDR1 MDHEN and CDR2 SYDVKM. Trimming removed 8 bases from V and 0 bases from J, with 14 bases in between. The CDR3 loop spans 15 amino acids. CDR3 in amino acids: CASADGRSSGNTIYF. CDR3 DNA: TGTGCCAGCGCGGATGGCCGCAGCTCTGGAAACACCATATATTTT.

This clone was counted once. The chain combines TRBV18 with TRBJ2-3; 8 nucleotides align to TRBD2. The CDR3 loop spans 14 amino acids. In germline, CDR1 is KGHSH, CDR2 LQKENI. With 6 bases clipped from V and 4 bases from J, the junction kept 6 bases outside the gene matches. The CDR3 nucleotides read TGTGCCAGCTCTCAAGCGGGAGCCCCAGATACGCAGTATTTT. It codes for CASSQAGAPDTQYF.

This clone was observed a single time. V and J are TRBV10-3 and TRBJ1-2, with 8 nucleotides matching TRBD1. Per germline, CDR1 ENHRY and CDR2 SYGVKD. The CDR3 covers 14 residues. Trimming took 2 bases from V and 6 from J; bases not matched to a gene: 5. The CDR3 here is CAISETAGGDGYTF. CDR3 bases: TGTGCCATCAGTGAGACGGCAGGGGGCGATGGCTACACCTTC.

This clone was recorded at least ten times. In DNA form, the CDR3 reads TGCGCCAGCAGCCGGGACACGAACACTGAAGCTTTCTTT. Protein product: CASSRDTNTEAFF. The V call is TRBV5-1, the J call TRBJ1-1, with D possibly TRBD1 on 6 matching bases. Between the trimmed V and J ends, which lost 4 bases and 1 base, there was a span of 8 bases. The CDR3 totals 13 residues. Germline CDR1 SGHRS, CDR2 YFSETQ.

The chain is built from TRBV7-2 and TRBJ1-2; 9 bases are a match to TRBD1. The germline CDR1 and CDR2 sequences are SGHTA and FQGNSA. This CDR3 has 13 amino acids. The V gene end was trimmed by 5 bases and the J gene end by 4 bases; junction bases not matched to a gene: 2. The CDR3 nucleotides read TGTGCCAGCAGCCCGGGACAGGGCTATGGCTACACCTTC. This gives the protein CASSPGQGYGYTF. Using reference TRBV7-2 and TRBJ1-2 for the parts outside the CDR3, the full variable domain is GAGVSQSPSNKVTEKGKDVELRCDPISGHTALYWYRQSLGQGLEFLIYFQGNSAPDKSGLPSDRFSAERTGGSVSTLTIQRTQQEDSAVYLCASSPGQGYGYTFGSGTRLTVV.

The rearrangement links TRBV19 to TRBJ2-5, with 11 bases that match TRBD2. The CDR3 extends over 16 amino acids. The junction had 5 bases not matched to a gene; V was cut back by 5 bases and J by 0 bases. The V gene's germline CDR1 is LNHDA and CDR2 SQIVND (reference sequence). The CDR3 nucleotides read TGTGCCAGTAGTCCCAGGGGACTAGCGGACCAAGAGACCCAGTACTTC. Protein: CASSPRGLADQETQYF.

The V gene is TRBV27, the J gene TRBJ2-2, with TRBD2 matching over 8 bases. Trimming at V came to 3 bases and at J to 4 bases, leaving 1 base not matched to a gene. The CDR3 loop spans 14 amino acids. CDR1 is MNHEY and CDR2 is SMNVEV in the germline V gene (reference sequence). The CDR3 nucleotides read TGTGCCAGCAGTTTTACTAGCGGCACCGGGGAGCTGTTTTTT. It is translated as CASSFTSGTGELFF.

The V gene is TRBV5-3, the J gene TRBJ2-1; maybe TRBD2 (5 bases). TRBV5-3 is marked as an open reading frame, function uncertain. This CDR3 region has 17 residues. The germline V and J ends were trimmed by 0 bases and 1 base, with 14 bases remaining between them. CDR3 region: CARSLECQRGSYNEQFF. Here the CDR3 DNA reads TGTGCCAGAAGCTTGGAGTGTCAGCGAGGGTCCTACAATGAGCAGTTCTTC.

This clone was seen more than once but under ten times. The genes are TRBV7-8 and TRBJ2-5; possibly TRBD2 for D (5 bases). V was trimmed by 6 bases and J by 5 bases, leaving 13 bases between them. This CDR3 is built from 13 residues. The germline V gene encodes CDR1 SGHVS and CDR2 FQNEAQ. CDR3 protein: CASRFSSLETQYF. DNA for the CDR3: TGTGCCAGCAGGTTTTCTAGCTTGGAGACCCAGTACTTC.

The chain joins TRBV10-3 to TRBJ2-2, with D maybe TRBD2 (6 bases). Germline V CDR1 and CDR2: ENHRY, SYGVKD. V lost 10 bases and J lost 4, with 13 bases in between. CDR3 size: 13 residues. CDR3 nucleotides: TGTGCCAACGGCCCCGGGGGCACCGGGGAGCTGTTTTTT. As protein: CANGPGGTGELFF.

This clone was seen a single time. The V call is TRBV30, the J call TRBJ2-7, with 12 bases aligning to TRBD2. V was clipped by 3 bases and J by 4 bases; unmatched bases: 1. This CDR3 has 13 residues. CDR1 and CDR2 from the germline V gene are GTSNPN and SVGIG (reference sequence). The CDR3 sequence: CAWRGLAGYEQYF. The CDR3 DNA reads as TGTGCCTGGAGAGGACTAGCGGGATACGAGCAGTACTTC.

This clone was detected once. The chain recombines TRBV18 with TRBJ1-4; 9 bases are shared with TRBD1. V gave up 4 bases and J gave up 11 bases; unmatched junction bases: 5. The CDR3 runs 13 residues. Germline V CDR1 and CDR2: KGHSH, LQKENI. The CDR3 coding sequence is TGTGCCAGCTCACGGGGACAGGGCGAGAAACTGTTTTTT. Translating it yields CASSRGQGEKLFF.

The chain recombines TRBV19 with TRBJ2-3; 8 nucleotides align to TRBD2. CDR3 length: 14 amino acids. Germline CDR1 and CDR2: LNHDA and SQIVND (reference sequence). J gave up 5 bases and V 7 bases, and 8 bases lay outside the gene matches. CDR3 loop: CASTPTSDRDTQYF. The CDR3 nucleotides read TGTGCCAGTACCCCGACTAGCGATAGAGATACGCAGTATTTT.

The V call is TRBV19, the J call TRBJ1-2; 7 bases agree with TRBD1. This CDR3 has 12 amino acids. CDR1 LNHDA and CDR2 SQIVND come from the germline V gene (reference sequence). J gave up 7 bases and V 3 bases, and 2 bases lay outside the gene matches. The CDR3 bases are TGTGCCAGTAGTATGACAGGGATTGGCTACACCTTC. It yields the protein CASSMTGIGYTF. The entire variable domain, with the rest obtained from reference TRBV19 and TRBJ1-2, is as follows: DGGITQSPKYLFRKEGQNVTLSCEQNLNHDAMYWYRQDPGQGLRLIYYSQIVNDFQKGDIAEGYSVSREKKESFPLTVTSAQKNPTAFYLCASSMTGIGYTFGSGTRLTVV.

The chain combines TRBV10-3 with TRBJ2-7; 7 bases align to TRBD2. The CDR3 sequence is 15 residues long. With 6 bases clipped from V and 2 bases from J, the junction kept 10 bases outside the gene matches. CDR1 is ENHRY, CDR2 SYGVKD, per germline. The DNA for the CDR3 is TGTGCCATCAGCCTTGATCTAGCGGCCACCTACGAGCAGTACTTC. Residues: CAISLDLAATYEQYF.

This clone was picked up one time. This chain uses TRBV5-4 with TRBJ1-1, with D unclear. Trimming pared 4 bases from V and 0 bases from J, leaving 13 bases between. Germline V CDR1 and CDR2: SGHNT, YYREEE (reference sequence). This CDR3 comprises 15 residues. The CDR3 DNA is TGTGCCAGCAGCCCCCGGGGTAGCCTGAACACTGAAGCTTTCTTT. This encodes CASSPRGSLNTEAFF.

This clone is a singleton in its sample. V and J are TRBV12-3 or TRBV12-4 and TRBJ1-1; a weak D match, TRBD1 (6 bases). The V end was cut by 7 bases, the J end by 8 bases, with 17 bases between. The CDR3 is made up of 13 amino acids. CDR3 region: CASTWTVAAEAFF. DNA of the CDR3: TGTGCCAGCACCTGGACAGTTGCCGCCGAAGCTTTCTTT.

CDR3 nucleotide sequence: TGTGCCAGCAGCGTAGGGGGGGGCAGGCAAGAAGCTTTCTTT. Translating it yields CASSVGGGRQEAFF. This chain joins TRBV9 and TRBJ1-1; possible D gene TRBD1, 6 bases. The CDR3 covers 14 residues. CDR1 and CDR2 from the germline V gene are SGDLS and YYNGEE. Trimming stripped 0 bases from V and 8 bases from J, with 14 bases between.